One T cell receptor (beta chain) is described in this entry. This entry comes from a study of blood T cell repertoires in COVID-19. Study-wide background: Sites across the United States, Italy and Spain contributed samples from acute and convalescent COVID-19.

The CDR3 has 14 residues. Deletions cut 6 bases from V and 3 bases from J, with 13 bases between. CDR1 is MNHEY and CDR2 is SVGAGI in the germline V gene. Methods used by the authors: Scientists estimated how many nucleated cells there were by amplifying reference gene primers. Clones were sequenced by immunoSEQ multiplex PCR, and TCRdb holds only the in-frame ones, with some missing. D and trimming come from the DNA, and the V and J calls and clone size come from that table. This table has about 300,000 clones, about 86% appearing once. V usage is TRBV6-5 and J usage is TRBJ2-3; D is ambiguous. Material for sequencing was peripheral blood. This receptor was obtained from a woman aged 50 to 60 with acute or convalescent COVID-19. CDR3 DNA sequence: TGTGCCAGCAGGCTAGTTCCCAGTACAGATACGCAGTATTTT. Amino acids: CASRLVPSTDTQYF.